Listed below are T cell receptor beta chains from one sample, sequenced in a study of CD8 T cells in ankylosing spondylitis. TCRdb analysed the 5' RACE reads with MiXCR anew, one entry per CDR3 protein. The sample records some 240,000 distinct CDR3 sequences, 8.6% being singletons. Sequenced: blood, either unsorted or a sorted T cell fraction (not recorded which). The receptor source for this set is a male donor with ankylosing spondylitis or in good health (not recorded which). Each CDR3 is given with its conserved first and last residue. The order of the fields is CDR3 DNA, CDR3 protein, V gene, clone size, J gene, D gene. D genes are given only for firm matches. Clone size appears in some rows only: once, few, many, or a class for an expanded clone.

cdr3_nt: TGTGCCAGCAGTAATGACCGCGCGCTGAACTATGGCTACACCTTC
cdr3_aa: CASSNDRALNYGYTF
v_call: TRBV6-2/TRBV6-3
clone_size: many
j_call: TRBJ1-2
d_call: .

cdr3_nt: TGTGCCAGCAGCTTACCCGGGGGTCCGGCGTATGGCTACACCTTC
cdr3_aa: CASSLPGGPAYGYTF
v_call: TRBV7-2
clone_size: few
j_call: TRBJ1-2
d_call: .

cdr3_nt: TGTGCCAGCAGTTTCGAATTAACAGTTGCTATCCCGGGGGAGCAGTACTTC
cdr3_aa: CASSFELTVAIPGEQYF
v_call: TRBV12-3/TRBV12-4
clone_size: many
j_call: TRBJ2-7
d_call: .

cdr3_nt: TGTGCCAGCAGCCAAGAGGGCAGCCAGTTCCTCTATGGCTACACCTTC
cdr3_aa: CASSQEGSQFLYGYTF
v_call: TRBV4-2
clone_size: many
j_call: TRBJ1-2
d_call: .

cdr3_nt: TGTGCCAGCAGTATAGGACTAGCGGGAGGGCCTGGAGAGACCCAGTACTTC
cdr3_aa: CASSIGLAGGPGETQYF
v_call: TRBV7-2
clone_size: few
j_call: TRBJ2-5
d_call: TRBD2

cdr3_nt: TGTGCCACCAGCTTTCGACAGGCCGATCAGCCCCAGCATTTT
cdr3_aa: CATSFRQADQPQHF
v_call: TRBV15
clone_size: few
j_call: TRBJ1-5
d_call: .

cdr3_nt: TGTGCCAGCAGTGAGGACAACCCTTTGAACACTGAAGCTTTCTTT
cdr3_aa: CASSEDNPLNTEAFF
v_call: TRBV6-1
clone_size: many
j_call: TRBJ1-1
d_call: .

cdr3_nt: TGTGCCAGCAGCGTAGAGATCGCCAGGGAACGAGCTAAGCAGTTCTTC
cdr3_aa: CASSVEIARERAKQFF
v_call: TRBV9
clone_size: many
j_call: TRBJ2-1
d_call: .

cdr3_nt: TGTGCCAGCAGCAGTGACAAGAACACTGAAGCTTTCTTT
cdr3_aa: CASSSDKNTEAFF
v_call: TRBV7-2
clone_size: .
j_call: TRBJ1-1
d_call: .

cdr3_nt: TGTGCCACCAGCAGACCGAGAACCTTAGGCACTGAAGCTTTCTTT
cdr3_aa: CATSRPRTLGTEAFF
v_call: TRBV15
clone_size: .
j_call: TRBJ1-1
d_call: .

cdr3_nt: TGTGCCAGCAGTTTAGCAGGGAACACCGGGGAGCTGTTTTTT
cdr3_aa: CASSLAGNTGELFF
v_call: TRBV12-3/TRBV12-4
clone_size: many
j_call: TRBJ2-2
d_call: .

cdr3_nt: TGTGCCAGCAGCTTGTTCCGGGGCCCTAACTATGGCTACACCTTC
cdr3_aa: CASSLFRGPNYGYTF
v_call: TRBV5-5
clone_size: many
j_call: TRBJ1-2
d_call: .

cdr3_nt: TGTGCCAGCAGCTTGGGCACAGGGGCCGGGGAGCTGTTTTTT
cdr3_aa: CASSLGTGAGELFF
v_call: TRBV7-2
clone_size: many
j_call: TRBJ2-2
d_call: TRBD1

cdr3_nt: TGCAGTGCTAACCCAGCCGTGGTGGGCTCCTACAATGAGCAGTTCTTC
cdr3_aa: CSANPAVVGSYNEQFF
v_call: TRBV20-1
clone_size: many
j_call: TRBJ2-1
d_call: .

cdr3_nt: TGTGCCTCCATAGCGGGAGGGTACAATGAGCAGTTCTTC
cdr3_aa: CASIAGGYNEQFF
v_call: TRBV30
clone_size: .
j_call: TRBJ2-1
d_call: TRBD2

cdr3_nt: TGTGCCAGCAGCCTCGACAGGGGAAATGAGCAGTTCTTC
cdr3_aa: CASSLDRGNEQFF
v_call: TRBV7-9
clone_size: many
j_call: TRBJ2-1
d_call: TRBD1

cdr3_nt: TGTGCCAGCAGCCAAGATCTGCCCTACAATGAGCAGTTCTTC
cdr3_aa: CASSQDLPYNEQFF
v_call: TRBV3-1
clone_size: few
j_call: TRBJ2-1
d_call: .

cdr3_nt: TGCGCCAGCAGCTTCGACAGCGCGGATCAGCCCCAGCATTTT
cdr3_aa: CASSFDSADQPQHF
v_call: TRBV5-1
clone_size: many
j_call: TRBJ1-5
d_call: .

cdr3_nt: TGTGCCAGCAACCTAGGGTCCTCCTACGAGCAGTACTTC
cdr3_aa: CASNLGSSYEQYF
v_call: TRBV5-5
clone_size: many
j_call: TRBJ2-7
d_call: .

cdr3_nt: TGTGCCAGCATCAGCCCAAACACCGGGGAGCTGTTTTTT
cdr3_aa: CASISPNTGELFF
v_call: TRBV6-1
clone_size: many
j_call: TRBJ2-2
d_call: .

cdr3_nt: TGCGCCAGCAGCATACAGACAGGTGGCTATGGCTACACCTTC
cdr3_aa: CASSIQTGGYGYTF
v_call: TRBV5-1
clone_size: .
j_call: TRBJ1-2
d_call: .

cdr3_nt: TGTGCCAGCAGTTCCGGACAGGGGAAGTATCAGCCCCAGCATTTT
cdr3_aa: CASSSGQGKYQPQHF
v_call: TRBV27
clone_size: many
j_call: TRBJ1-5
d_call: TRBD1

cdr3_nt: TGTGCCAGTAGTATGGACAGGGGTCGCTACAATGAGCAGTTCTTC
cdr3_aa: CASSMDRGRYNEQFF
v_call: TRBV19
clone_size: many
j_call: TRBJ2-1
d_call: TRBD1

cdr3_nt: TGTGCCAGCAGTTACCAAGGAGACGGGGAGCTGTTTTTT
cdr3_aa: CASSYQGDGELFF
v_call: TRBV6-6
clone_size: many
j_call: TRBJ2-2
d_call: .

cdr3_nt: TGCAGCGCCGGGACAGGGGTTTACGAGCAGTACTTC
cdr3_aa: CSAGTGVYEQYF
v_call: TRBV29-1
clone_size: many
j_call: TRBJ2-7
d_call: TRBD1

cdr3_nt: TGCGCCAGCAGTCAATCGGTGGGGATCGACACTGAAGCTTTCTTT
cdr3_aa: CASSQSVGIDTEAFF
v_call: TRBV23-1
clone_size: .
j_call: TRBJ1-1
d_call: .

cdr3_nt: TGTGCCAGCAGCCCTATAGCGATAACGAACACCGGGGAGCTGTTTTTT
cdr3_aa: CASSPIAITNTGELFF
v_call: TRBV7-8
clone_size: many
j_call: TRBJ2-2
d_call: .

cdr3_nt: TGCAGCGTTGTGCCGTTAAACCAAGAGACCCAGTACTTC
cdr3_aa: CSVVPLNQETQYF
v_call: TRBV29-1
clone_size: many
j_call: TRBJ2-5
d_call: .

cdr3_nt: TGTGCCATCAGTGGAAATTTACTAGCGGGCAGCACAGATACGCAGTATTTT
cdr3_aa: CAISGNLLAGSTDTQYF
v_call: TRBV10-3
clone_size: many
j_call: TRBJ2-3
d_call: TRBD2

cdr3_nt: TGCAGTGCTAGGGGAGGTCTGAACACTGAAGCTTTCTTT
cdr3_aa: CSARGGLNTEAFF
v_call: TRBV20-1
clone_size: many
j_call: TRBJ1-1
d_call: .

cdr3_nt: TGTGCCAGCAGCAGCAGTGGGAACTCCTATAATTCACCCCTCCACTTT
cdr3_aa: CASSSSGNSYNSPLHF
v_call: TRBV27
clone_size: many
j_call: TRBJ1-6
d_call: .

cdr3_nt: TGCGCCAGCAGCTTGTTGATCAACCAAGAGACCCAGTACTTC
cdr3_aa: CASSLLINQETQYF
v_call: TRBV5-1
clone_size: many
j_call: TRBJ2-5
d_call: .

cdr3_nt: TGCAGTGCTGGGGGGGGGTGGGAAAGTTTGCAGTTCTTC
cdr3_aa: CSAGGGWESLQFF
v_call: TRBV20-1
clone_size: few
j_call: TRBJ2-1
d_call: TRBD2

cdr3_nt: TGTGCCACCAGCAGACAGGGGTCGAGCTACGAGCAGTACTTC
cdr3_aa: CATSRQGSSYEQYF
v_call: TRBV15
clone_size: few
j_call: TRBJ2-7
d_call: .

cdr3_nt: TGCGCCAGCAGCTCCCAGCGACAGGGAAACGAGCAGTACTTC
cdr3_aa: CASSSQRQGNEQYF
v_call: TRBV5-1
clone_size: few
j_call: TRBJ2-7
d_call: TRBD1

cdr3_nt: TGCAGTGCACTAGCGGGGGGCTCTAGCTCCTACAATGAGCAGTTCTTC
cdr3_aa: CSALAGGSSSYNEQFF
v_call: TRBV20-1
clone_size: .
j_call: TRBJ2-1
d_call: TRBD2

cdr3_nt: TGTGCCAGCTGTGGGAGTGGTGAAGCTTTCTTT
cdr3_aa: CASCGSGEAFF
v_call: TRBV7-9
clone_size: many
j_call: TRBJ1-1
d_call: .

cdr3_nt: TGTGCCAGCGCGGACAGGAGGGGAGAGACCCAGTACTTC
cdr3_aa: CASADRRGETQYF
v_call: TRBV6-1
clone_size: few
j_call: TRBJ2-5
d_call: .

cdr3_nt: TGTGCCGCACGACAGGGATGGGCTGAAGCTTTCTTT
cdr3_aa: CAARQGWAEAFF
v_call: TRBV30
clone_size: few
j_call: TRBJ1-1
d_call: TRBD1

cdr3_nt: TGTGCCAGCCGTGTGTCGGGGTCTGGCCACGAGCAGTACTTC
cdr3_aa: CASRVSGSGHEQYF
v_call: TRBV12-3/TRBV12-4
clone_size: many
j_call: TRBJ2-7
d_call: .

cdr3_nt: TGCAGCGTCGCCGGGACGGTGAACACTGAAGCTTTCTTT
cdr3_aa: CSVAGTVNTEAFF
v_call: TRBV29-1
clone_size: few
j_call: TRBJ1-1
d_call: .

cdr3_nt: TGCAGTGCTAGGGAACAGGGGGCGGGCGATGGCTACACCTTC
cdr3_aa: CSAREQGAGDGYTF
v_call: TRBV20-1
clone_size: .
j_call: TRBJ1-2
d_call: TRBD1

cdr3_nt: TGTGCCAGCAGTTTCCCCGGGGGTCCCAAAGGAGATACGCAGTATTTT
cdr3_aa: CASSFPGGPKGDTQYF
v_call: TRBV12-3/TRBV12-4
clone_size: .
j_call: TRBJ2-3
d_call: .

cdr3_nt: TGCAGCGCATGGTGGGGATTGAACACTGAAGCTTTCTTT
cdr3_aa: CSAWWGLNTEAFF
v_call: TRBV29-1
clone_size: few
j_call: TRBJ1-1
d_call: .

cdr3_nt: TGTGCCAGCAGTCCCCTTGGTGGGGGGCGAGAGGCCAAAAACATTCAGTACTTC
cdr3_aa: CASSPLGGGREAKNIQYF
v_call: TRBV12-3/TRBV12-4
clone_size: .
j_call: TRBJ2-4
d_call: .

cdr3_nt: TGTGCCAGCAGCAGTAGCGTTTCAGGGGCTAAGCCCCAGCATTTT
cdr3_aa: CASSSSVSGAKPQHF
v_call: TRBV7-2
clone_size: few
j_call: TRBJ1-5
d_call: .

cdr3_nt: TGCGCCAGCAGCTTGAACACGGGGGGCGAGCAGTACTTC
cdr3_aa: CASSLNTGGEQYF
v_call: TRBV5-1
clone_size: few
j_call: TRBJ2-7
d_call: TRBD2